This T cell receptor beta chain comes out of a study of blood T cell repertoires in COVID-19. At the level of the study: Samples of COVID-19 (acute and convalescent) were obtained from the United States, Italy and Spain. PBMCs, B-cell-depleted T cells, or T cells provided the cDNA or gDNA that made up the material.

In the authors' methods: Estimates of nucleated cell counts were drawn from the amplification of reference gene primers. Clones were read by immunoSEQ multiplex PCR, and TCRdb kept only the in-frame ones, dropping some. V, J and clone size were drawn from that table, and D and trimming were deduced from the DNA. Of around 280,000 clones in the sample, 85% are singletons; the top ten hold about 4%. The CDR3 has 16 residues. Germline-derived CDR1 and CDR2 are KGHDR and SFDVKD. V was trimmed by 4 bases and J by 3 bases, leaving 15 bases between them. This TCR was sampled from a woman in her forties or fifties with active or convalescent COVID-19. Specimen: peripheral blood. The V gene is TRBV24-1, the J gene TRBJ2-1; a possible D gene is TRBD1 (8 bases). The DNA for the CDR3 is TGTGCCACCAGTGAGCAGGGGGCGGGGGACTACAATGAGCAGTTCTTC. Translated, it gives CATSEQGAGDYNEQFF.